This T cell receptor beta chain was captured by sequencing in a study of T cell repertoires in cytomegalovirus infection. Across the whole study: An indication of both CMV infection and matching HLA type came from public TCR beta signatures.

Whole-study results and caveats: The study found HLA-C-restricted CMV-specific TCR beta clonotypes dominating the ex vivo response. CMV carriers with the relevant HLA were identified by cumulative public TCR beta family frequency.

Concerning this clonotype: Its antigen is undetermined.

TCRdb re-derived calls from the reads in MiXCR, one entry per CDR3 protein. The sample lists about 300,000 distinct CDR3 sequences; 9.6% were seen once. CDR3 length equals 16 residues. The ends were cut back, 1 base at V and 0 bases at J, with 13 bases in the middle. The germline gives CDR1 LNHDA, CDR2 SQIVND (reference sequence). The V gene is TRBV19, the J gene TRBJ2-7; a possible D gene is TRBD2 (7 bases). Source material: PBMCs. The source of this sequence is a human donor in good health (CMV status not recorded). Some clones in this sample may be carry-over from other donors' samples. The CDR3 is CASSIAGGLSSYEQYF. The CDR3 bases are TGTGCCAGTAGTATAGCGGGGGGCCTCAGCTCCTACGAGCAGTACTTC.